The clone carrying this T cell receptor beta chain ranks as medium-sized. Germline V gene sequence: CDR1 MNHNY, CDR2 SVGAGI (reference sequence). V was shortened by 0 bases and J by 3 bases, with 15 bases between the two germline ends. This CDR3 spans 17 amino acids. The sample belongs to a study of human T cells and chemical hapten exposure. Via MiXCR, TCRdb re-called the RACE reads, giving one row per CDR3 protein. The sample yields 55,000 to 75,000 distinct CDR3 sequences, around 12% seen once. Specified time point: patch test 3, about 24 weeks after DPC sensitization. Treatment in this sample: therapeutic diphenylcyclopropenone sensitization with weekly scalp DPC.

The sequencing used whole blood, collected in connection with sensitization to the hapten diphenylcyclopropenone (DPC). The source of this sequence is a man aged 30-40 years with alopecia areata. Some clones in this sample may be carry-over from other donors' samples. V usage is TRBV6-6 and J usage is TRBJ2-1, with D perhaps assigned TRBD1 or TRBD2 (5 bases each). The DNA of the CDR3 is TGTGCCAGCAGTTACTCGCCCCTGACGGGGCTCTACAATGAGCAGTTCTTC. Its translation: CASSYSPLTGLYNEQFF.